This TCR beta chain was obtained from a study of T-cell memory formation after mild COVID-19. Regarding the study as a whole: CD4+ clones that contracted lay mainly in CM and EM; CD8+ ones lay in EMRA. Clones that contracted from day 15 to 85 were balanced CD4/CD8, while later expanders leaned CD4+. Clonal second-wave expansions that peaked on day 37 had unconfirmed SARS-CoV-2 specificity.

TCRdb re-analysed the 5' RACE reads in MiXCR, keeping a single row per CDR3 protein. The sample lists roughly 400,000 distinct CDR3 sequences, 15% to 20% seen once, with 20% to 25% in the top ten. This clonotype was counted only a few times. The antigen remains unidentified. Unmatched junction bases numbered 10, after V lost 4 bases and J lost 10 bases. The germline V gene has CDR1 MDHEN and CDR2 SYDVKM. This CDR3 contains 14 residues. Sequences were obtained from PBMCs or a T cell subset sorted from them (not recorded which). The rearrangement joins TRBV28 to TRBJ2-1, with 7 positions matching TRBD2. The origin of this receptor is a man aged 18 to 30 who had mild COVID-19 (a few samples of this study predate the infection). Cell type and time point are not known. CDR3 in amino acids: CASSSWGGEQEQFF. CDR3 nucleotides: TGTGCCAGCAGTTCTTGGGGGGGGGAGCAAGAGCAGTTCTTC.